The rows below give T cell receptor beta chains drawn from one sample of a study of identical twins. TCRdb re-called the 5' RACE reads through MiXCR, storing one row per CDR3 protein. The sample has some 660,000 distinct CDR3 sequences, around 8.6% seen once; the top ten hold around 0.95%. These data also formed part of another study, on yellow fever vaccine responses in identical twins.

Sequenced sample: PBMCs. These receptors were collected from a woman between 18 and 29 years old in good health. Each CDR3 is given with its conserved first and last residue. Each record gives: J gene, V gene, D gene, clone size, CDR3 DNA, CDR3 protein. A D gene is named only where the DNA matches it firmly. Clone size is not always given. Where it is, it says once, few, many or a class for expanded clones.

TRBJ2-1 | TRBV12-3/TRBV12-4 | . | many | TGTGCCAGCACCCGGGACGAGTTTGACAATGAGCAGTTCTTC | CASTRDEFDNEQFF
TRBJ2-2 | TRBV7-8 | . | few | TGTGCCAGCAGCTTAGAGGTTGGGGGGCCTAACACCGGGGAGCTGTTTTTT | CASSLEVGGPNTGELFF
TRBJ2-3 | TRBV20-1 | TRBD2 | . | TGCAGTGCGGCAACTAGCGGGGGGAGCACAGATACGCAGTATTTT | CSAATSGGSTDTQYF
TRBJ2-1 | TRBV12-5 | TRBD1 | few | TGTGCTAGTGGTATTGGGACAGACAATGAGCAGTTCTTC | CASGIGTDNEQFF
TRBJ2-6 | TRBV5-1 | . | few | TGCGCCAGCAGCTGGGCAGGGCCCGGGGCCAACGTCCTGACTTTC | CASSWAGPGANVLTF
TRBJ2-4 | TRBV27 | . | few | TGTGCCAGCAGTACCCTTACAGAAAACATTCAGTACTTC | CASSTLTENIQYF
TRBJ2-7 | TRBV24-1 | TRBD1 | . | TGTGCCACCAGTGACTCCGGGACAGGGTTCTACGAGCAGTACTTC | CATSDSGTGFYEQYF
TRBJ2-1 | TRBV7-2 | TRBD2 | few | TGTGCCAGCAGCCTGTCGGGACTACCTATAGAGCAGTTCTTC | CASSLSGLPIEQFF
TRBJ2-2 | TRBV6-1 | TRBD1 | . | TGTGCCAGCAGTAGGGGGACAGGGAAGGGCACCGGGGAGCTGTTTTTT | CASSRGTGKGTGELFF
TRBJ2-1 | TRBV19 | TRBD2 | once | TGTGCCAGTAGTACCAGCGGGATTTCCTACAATGAGCAGTTCTTC | CASSTSGISYNEQFF
TRBJ2-3 | TRBV10-3 | TRBD1 | . | TGTGCCATCAGAACGGCGTCCGGGACAGGGCGGGAAAGCACAGATACGCAGTATTTT | CAIRTASGTGRESTDTQYF
TRBJ2-3 | TRBV11-2 | TRBD2 | . | TGTGCCAGCAGCCCTGAGCGGGGGGGCCTGATAGATACGCAGTATTTT | CASSPERGGLIDTQYF
TRBJ1-2 | TRBV6-5 | . | many | TGTGCCAGCAGTTATGGGACGGAGTATGGCTACACCTTC | CASSYGTEYGYTF
TRBJ2-2 | TRBV5-1 | . | . | TGCGCCAGCAGCTTGGGCCAAGGTAGTTCTACCGGGGAGCTGTTTTTT | CASSLGQGSSTGELFF
TRBJ2-7 | TRBV29-1 | . | . | TGCAGCGTCATGACAGATTACGAGCAGTACTTC | CSVMTDYEQYF
TRBJ1-2 | TRBV25-1 | . | few | TGTGCCAGCACTGGCCGGAACAGGGAGAACGGCTACACCTTC | CASTGRNRENGYTF
TRBJ2-3 | TRBV6-1 | TRBD1 | . | TGTGCCAGCCGACAGGGGATCACAGATACGCAGTATTTT | CASRQGITDTQYF
TRBJ2-1 | TRBV4-3 | . | many | TGCGCCAGCAGCCCTTGGATCGGGGAGGATGAGCAGTTCTTC | CASSPWIGEDEQFF
TRBJ2-1 | TRBV12-3/TRBV12-4 | . | many | TGTGCCAGCAGAGTAAGGGGGGGGTACAATGAGCAGTTCTTC | CASRVRGGYNEQFF
TRBJ1-1 | TRBV5-1 | . | few | TGCGCCAGCAGCACCATCGGGGGTCGAGCTGAAGCTTTCTTT | CASSTIGGRAEAFF
TRBJ2-1 | TRBV4-2 | . | . | TGTGCCAGCAGCCAGAAAGGCCACAATGAGCAGTTCTTC | CASSQKGHNEQFF
TRBJ2-5 | TRBV6-6 | TRBD1 | . | TGTGCCAGCAGTTCGGGACAGGTTCATCCGTACTTC | CASSSGQVHPYF
TRBJ2-3 | TRBV12-3/TRBV12-4 | . | few | TGTGCCAGCAGTTTCCTAAGCCGGACTCCAGCGGGAGATACGCAGTATTTT | CASSFLSRTPAGDTQYF
TRBJ2-7 | TRBV2 | . | . | TGTGCCAGCAGTGAGGACACCCGCGGTGAGCAGTACTTC | CASSEDTRGEQYF
TRBJ2-7 | TRBV4-2 | . | few | TGTGCCAGCAGCCAAACTACCCCCTCCGGGGCCTACGAGCAGTACTTC | CASSQTTPSGAYEQYF
TRBJ2-5 | TRBV7-2 | TRBD1 | few | TGTGCCAGCAGCTTAGTGGGCGGACAGGGGGCCCGAGAGACCCAGTACTTC | CASSLVGGQGARETQYF
TRBJ1-2 | TRBV7-9 | . | few | TGTGCCAGCAGCGCCCTCGGAGTGGCTAACTATGGCTACACCTTC | CASSALGVANYGYTF
TRBJ2-4 | TRBV12-3/TRBV12-4 | TRBD2 | many | TGTGCCAGCCACACGACTAGCGGAAACATTCAGTACTTC | CASHTTSGNIQYF
TRBJ1-4 | TRBV5-1 | . | few | TGCGCCAGCAGCTTGGTTTTGGGGACTAATGAAAAACTGTTTTTT | CASSLVLGTNEKLFF
TRBJ2-2 | TRBV27 | TRBD2 | few | TGTGCCAGCAGTTCTATCGCTACCGGGGGGGCCCTTACCGGGGAGCTGTTTTTT | CASSSIATGGALTGELFF
TRBJ2-7 | TRBV28 | . | few | TGTGCCAGCAGCGAATCCGGGAACTCCTACGAGCAGTACTTC | CASSESGNSYEQYF
TRBJ1-2 | TRBV4-3 | TRBD1 | . | TGCGCCAGCAGCCAAGTCCCCGGGACAGGGGTCGGCTACACCTTC | CASSQVPGTGVGYTF
TRBJ2-3 | TRBV4-2 | . | many | TGTGCCAGCAGACGACTAGGCCTAACAGATACGCAGTATTTT | CASRRLGLTDTQYF
TRBJ2-7 | TRBV29-1 | . | many | TGCAGCGTTGAAGGGCCCCCCTCCCCGGCGGGAACACCTCACTCCTACGAGCAGTACTTC | CSVEGPPSPAGTPHSYEQYF
TRBJ2-5 | TRBV4-1 | TRBD2 | . | TGCGCCAGCAGCCCGTTTGATAGCGGGGAGAACCAAGAGACCCAGTACTTC | CASSPFDSGENQETQYF
TRBJ2-2 | TRBV3-1 | . | few | TGTGCCAGCAGCCAAGAAGGGGCTCGAGGGCTGTTTTTT | CASSQEGARGLFF
TRBJ1-2 | TRBV29-1 | . | many | TGCAGCGTTTTCCGCTATGGCTACACCTTC | CSVFRYGYTF
TRBJ1-1 | TRBV2 | . | few | TGTGCCAGCAGCGGACAGCGAATGAACACTGAAGCTTTCTTT | CASSGQRMNTEAFF
TRBJ2-1 | TRBV10-3 | TRBD2 | many | TGTGCCATCAGTGAGTCGAGGGACTACCCTTGGGATGAGCAGTTCTTC | CAISESRDYPWDEQFF
TRBJ2-1 | TRBV12-3/TRBV12-4 | . | many | TGTGCCAGCAGTTTCGGGGGAGATGAGCAGTTCTTC | CASSFGGDEQFF
TRBJ2-3 | TRBV20-1 | TRBD1 | many | TGCAGTGCTAGTGGGGACAGGCCTAGCACAGATACGCAGTATTTT | CSASGDRPSTDTQYF
TRBJ1-6 | TRBV25-1 | TRBD1 | few | TGTGCCAGCAGTGGACAGGGGACTCCTTGGAATTCACCCCTCCACTTT | CASSGQGTPWNSPLHF
TRBJ2-7 | TRBV7-9 | TRBD1 | few | TGTGCCAGCAGCCTGCCCCGGGACAGGGGGACATACGAGCAGTACTTC | CASSLPRDRGTYEQYF
TRBJ2-2 | TRBV7-2 | TRBD2 | . | TGTGCCAGCAGTCGTAAGAGCGGGGACACCGGGGAGCTGTTTTTT | CASSRKSGDTGELFF
TRBJ2-3 | TRBV7-8 | . | . | TGTGCCAGCAGCGTCGGAATAGCGGCTAGCACAGATACGCAGTATTTT | CASSVGIAASTDTQYF